This T cell receptor beta chain was sequenced during a study of blood T cells in healthy people across ages (dated by TCRdb to the mid-2010s). General notes on the study: In model experiments, template switching captured about one uniquely barcoded TCR beta cDNA molecule for every two T cells. Donors of different ages were randomly distributed across sequencing lanes to avoid experimental bias. Four age groups were formed from the donors: young (average approximately 16 years), middle-aged (just under 40), aged (around 62) and long-lived (around 82). For two donors (one aged 18 to 29 and one aged 80 or older), the study analyzed two additional independent replicas of 1 million unique cDNA reads from the same blood draw. The study measured age-related changes in TCR beta repertoire diversity using deep sequencing normalized with unique cDNA molecular identifiers.

The donors were roughly 40 Caucasian individuals from Russia, aged roughly 6 to 100 years, who were systemically healthy. Around 10 milliliters of peripheral blood were collected from each donor into EDTA-treated Vacutainer tubes. PBMCs were isolated by Ficoll-Paque density-gradient centrifugation, with at least 7 million obtained per sample. Trizol reagent was used to extract total RNA from the PBMCs, yielding at least 5.5 micrograms per sample. Naive CD45RAhigh/CD27high T cell percentages were measured by flow cytometry on a PBMC aliquot from every donor. This clonotype has more than one count but fewer than ten. The target of this receptor is not known. No much larger clone is present one base from it, and per-base qualities are unavailable. Library preparation was by 5' RACE. The listed sequencing device is Illumina HiSeq 2500. A second PCR of roughly 6 to 11 cycles was run with a J-beta primer mix and a sample-barcoded 5' primer. A unique molecular identifier was introduced onto each TCR beta cDNA molecule by a template-switch 5' adaptor carrying 12 random nucleotides. Each sample yielded at least 3 million CDR3-containing paired-end reads. The Mint cDNA synthesis kit, primed by a TRBC-specific oligonucleotide, was used to synthesize first-strand cDNA from all RNA. After uracil-DNA glycosylase treatment, a first 18-cycle PCR used universal primers M1SS and BC2_uni_R on all cDNA. Concerning the study's data processing: For normalization, 1 million high-quality reads were randomly selected from each sample, with every read carrying a distinct molecular identifier. Reads sharing molecular identifiers were discarded rather than binned into consensus sequences. MiTCR, set to a Q25 quality threshold and the strictest error-elimination algorithm, was used for CDR3 identification, clonotype clustering and error correction. A nonparametric unseen species model with Euler transformation was used to estimate a lower bound on total TCR beta diversity. In-frame beta chains were kept once TCRdb had trimmed the public reads at Q25 with fastp and called clones with MiXCR. A single entry per CDR3 protein holds the most common genes and DNA from its merged rows. These V and J calls are TCRdb output, not the study's own analysis. For this sample there are roughly 2 million distinct CDR3 sequences; about 49% appear just once. The ten most abundant clones make up roughly 2% of the sample.

The paper as a whole reports these results and caveats: Observed TCR beta diversity per million T cells fell roughly linearly with age, and a significant reduction was already apparent by age around 36. Total diversity estimates from one million sequenced T cells were considered lower bounds and underestimates. Because profiling used bulk unsorted PBMCs, naive and antigen-experienced compartments could not be compared conclusively. The percentage of naive T cells measured by flow cytometry correlated strongly with observed TCR beta diversity. The CMV infection status of donors was not known, potentially confounding age-related changes in expanded clonotypes. Compared with the aged group, the long-lived group had more naive CD4+ T cells, fewer expanded clones and increased TCR diversity, a pattern suggesting age selection.

The sequence came from a woman in her forties in good health. Material for sequencing was blood.

The nucleotide sequence reads as follows: TGTGCCAGCAGACACCCAAGCAATCAGCCCCAGCATTTT. Its protein reads: CASRHPSNQPQHF. The rearranged chain carries TRBV12-3 or TRBV12-4 and TRBJ1-5; no confident D gene assignment can be made. The trim is 6 bases for V and 1 base for J, with a gap of 7 bases between the germline ends. The CDR3 spans 13 residues, from the cysteine through the phenylalanine. Left in the record is the CDR3 DNA by itself, 39 bases read in frame from the first base.